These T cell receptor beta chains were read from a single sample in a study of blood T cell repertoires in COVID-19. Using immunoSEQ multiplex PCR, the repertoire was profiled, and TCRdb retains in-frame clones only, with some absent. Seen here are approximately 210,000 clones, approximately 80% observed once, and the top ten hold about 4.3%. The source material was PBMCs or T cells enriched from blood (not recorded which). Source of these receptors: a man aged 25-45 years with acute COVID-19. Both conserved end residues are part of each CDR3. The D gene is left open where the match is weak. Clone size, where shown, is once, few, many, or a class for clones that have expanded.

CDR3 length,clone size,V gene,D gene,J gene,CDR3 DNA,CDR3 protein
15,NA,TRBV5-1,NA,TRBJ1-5,TGCGCCAGCAGCCCGTCCGGGGACACCAATCAGCCCCAGCATTTT,CASSPSGDTNQPQHF
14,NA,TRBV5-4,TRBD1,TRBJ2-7,TGTGCCAGCAGCTTTACAGGGGCCTCCTACGAGCAGTACTTC,CASSFTGASYEQYF
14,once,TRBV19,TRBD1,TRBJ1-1,TGTGCCAGTAGAGGGTTTTTAGGGGGCAAGGAAGCTTTCTTT,CASRGFLGGKEAFF
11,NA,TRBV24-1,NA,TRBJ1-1,TGTGCCACCAGTAGTGAGGGAGAAGCTTTCTTT,CATSSEGEAFF
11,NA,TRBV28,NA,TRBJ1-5,TGTGCCAGCAGTACTGGTCAGCCCCAGCATTTT,CASSTGQPQHF
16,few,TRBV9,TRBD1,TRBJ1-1,TGTGCCAGCAGCGCGGGGGTTGACAGGGGGAACACTGAAGCTTTCTTT,CASSAGVDRGNTEAFF
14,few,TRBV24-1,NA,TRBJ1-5,TGTGCCACCAGTCAGGGTCCGAGCAATCAGCCCCAGCATTTT,CATSQGPSNQPQHF
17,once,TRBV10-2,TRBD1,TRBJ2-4,TGCGCCAGCAGTGAGAACACAGGGGGCGACGCCAAAAACATTCAGTACTTC,CASSENTGGDAKNIQYF
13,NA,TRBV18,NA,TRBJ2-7,TGTGCCAGCTCAGCCGGGACAAGGGACGAGCAGTACTTC,CASSAGTRDEQYF
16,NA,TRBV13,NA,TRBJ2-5,TGTGCCAGCAGCTTCCGGGACACGGGAACGGCGGAGACCCAGTACTTC,CASSFRDTGTAETQYF
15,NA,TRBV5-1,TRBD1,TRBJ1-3,TGCGCCAGCAGTCAAACAGGGGATTCAGGAAACACCATATATTTT,CASSQTGDSGNTIYF
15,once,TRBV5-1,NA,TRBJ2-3,TGCGCCAGCAGTCACGAGCTCTCTAGCACAGATACGCAGTATTTT,CASSHELSSTDTQYF
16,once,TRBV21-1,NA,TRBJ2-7,TGTGCCAGCAGCTACATAGCGGGGGAAAGCTCCTACGAGCAGTACTTC,CASSYIAGESSYEQYF
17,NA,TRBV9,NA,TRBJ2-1,TGTGCCAGCAGCGGATACTTAGCCACAAGCTCCTACAATGAGCAGTTCTTC,CASSGYLATSSYNEQFF
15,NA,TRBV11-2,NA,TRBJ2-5,TGTGCCAGCAGCCCCCTAGTGTGGGGCTTGAAGACCCAGTACTTC,CASSPLVWGLKTQYF
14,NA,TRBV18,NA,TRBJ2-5,TGTGCCAGCTCACCACAGGCGGGTGGAGAGACCCAGTACTTC,CASSPQAGGETQYF
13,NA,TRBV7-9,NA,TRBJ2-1,TGTGCCAGCAGCTTAGAGAGAGTCAATGAGCAGTTCTTC,CASSLERVNEQFF
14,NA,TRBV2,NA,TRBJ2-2,TGTGCCAGCAGTGGGAGGGTTAACACCGGGGAGCTGTTTTTT,CASSGRVNTGELFF
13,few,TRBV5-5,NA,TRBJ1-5,TGTGCCAGCAGCTTGGAACAGAATCAGCCCCAGCATTTT,CASSLEQNQPQHF
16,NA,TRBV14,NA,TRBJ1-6,TGTGCCAGCAGCCTACGAGCCGGCCCGGGGAATTCACCCCTCCACTTT,CASSLRAGPGNSPLHF
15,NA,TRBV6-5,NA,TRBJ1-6,TGTGCCAGCAGTTACGCAAGCCTCTATAATTCACCCCTCCACTTT,CASSYASLYNSPLHF
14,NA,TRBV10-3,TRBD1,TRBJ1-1,TGTGCCACCAGGACAGGGATCATGAACACTGAAGCTTTCTTT,CATRTGIMNTEAFF
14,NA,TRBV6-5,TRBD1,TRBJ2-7,TGTGCCAGCACGAACCAGGGACAGTCCTACGAGCAGTACTTC,CASTNQGQSYEQYF
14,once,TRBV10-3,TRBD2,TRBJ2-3,TGTGCCATCACTACTAGCGGACTTACAGATACGCAGTATTTT,CAITTSGLTDTQYF
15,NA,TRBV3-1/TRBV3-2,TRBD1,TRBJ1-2,TGTGCCAGCAGCCAGGCGGGGACAGGGGTGGGTGGCTACACCTTC,CASSQAGTGVGGYTF
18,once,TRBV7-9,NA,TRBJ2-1,TGTGCCAGCAGCTTAGATTTTTTGGGCGTTGGGGGGAACAATGAGCAGTTCTTC,CASSLDFLGVGGNNEQFF
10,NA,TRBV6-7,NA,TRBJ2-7,TGTGCCAGCACCAACCGGGGGCAGTACTTC,CASTNRGQYF
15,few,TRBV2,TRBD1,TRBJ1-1,TGTGCCAGCAAAGCGACAGGGTCCATGAACACTGAAGCTTTCTTT,CASKATGSMNTEAFF
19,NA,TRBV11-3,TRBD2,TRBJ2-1,TGTGCCAGCAGCTTAGATGGGAGGGTACCTAGTCAAGGTTACAATGAGCAGTTCTTC,CASSLDGRVPSQGYNEQFF
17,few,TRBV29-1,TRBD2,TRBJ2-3,TGCAGCGTTGTTCCCCGGACTAGCGGGGCCTCCGCAGATACGCAGTATTTT,CSVVPRTSGASADTQYF
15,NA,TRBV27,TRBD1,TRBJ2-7,TGTGCCAGCAGTTTCACCCCGGGACAGACATACGAGCAGTACTTC,CASSFTPGQTYEQYF
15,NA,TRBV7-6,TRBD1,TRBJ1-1,TGTGCCAGCAGCTTAGTTCCAGGGGGTAGCACTGAAGCTTTCTTT,CASSLVPGGSTEAFF
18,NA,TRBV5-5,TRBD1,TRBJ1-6,TGTGCCAGCAGCTCACCGGGACAGGGATTCCTCTATAATTCACCCCTCCACTTT,CASSSPGQGFLYNSPLHF
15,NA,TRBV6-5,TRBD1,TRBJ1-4,TGTGCCAGCAGCCCACCGGGACAGGGGGCTGGAAAACTGTTTTTT,CASSPPGQGAGKLFF
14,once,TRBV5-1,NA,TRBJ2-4,TGCGCCAGCAGCTTGGAGGAGAGGATGGACATTCAGTACTTC,CASSLEERMDIQYF
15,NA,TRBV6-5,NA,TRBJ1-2,TGTGCCAGCAAGACTGCGGGGGCGGAGAACTATGGCTACACCTTC,CASKTAGAENYGYTF
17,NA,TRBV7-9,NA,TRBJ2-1,TGTGCCAGCAGCCCCACGGAGGACTTGCCCTCCTACAATGAGCAGTTCTTC,CASSPTEDLPSYNEQFF
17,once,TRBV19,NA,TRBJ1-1,TGTGCCAGTATAGAAGGGCTTGACGGGACAAGAAACACTGAAGCTTTCTTT,CASIEGLDGTRNTEAFF
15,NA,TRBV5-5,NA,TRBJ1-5,TGTGCCAGCAGCTCTCAGGGAGGAGGAAATCAGCCCCAGCATTTT,CASSSQGGGNQPQHF
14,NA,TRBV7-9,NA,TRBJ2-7,TGTGCCAGCAGCCCAGGGCGGGGGCCCTACGAGCAGTACTTC,CASSPGRGPYEQYF
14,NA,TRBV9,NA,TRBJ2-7,TGTGCCAGCAGCGTAGGGGCCCTGGAGGGAGAGCAGTACTTC,CASSVGALEGEQYF